This T cell receptor (beta chain) was documented in a study of response to subunit inactivated influenza vaccine (dated by TCRdb to 2017 to 2018). For the wider study: Deep quantitative profiling of the T cell receptor repertoire was used in the study to follow responses to a trivalent subunit inactivated influenza vaccine. The full study reports these points: It was suggested by the authors that each seasonal influenza vaccination may recruit only a limited number of new T cells.

This clonotype has more than one count but fewer than ten. No cognate antigen has been identified for it. The sample holds no much larger clone one base away, and base qualities are not on file. Trimming costs V 8 bases and J 1 base, and their ends lie 10 bases apart. The CDR3 spans 13 residues, from the cysteine through the phenylalanine. Just CDR3 DNA is preserved here, 39 bases in frame from base 1. CDR1 and CDR2 (ENHRY, SYGVKD) derive from the germline V gene. Libraries were made using RT-PCR. Data came from an Illumina HiSeq 2500. TCRdb cleaned the public reads at Q25 with fastp, built clones with MiXCR and kept in-frame beta chains. All rows with the same CDR3 protein become a single entry with the most common DNA and genes. This sample lists about 520,000 distinct CDR3 sequences; around 25% were detected once. Of the sample, less than 2.5% is held by the ten largest clones.

This sequence was found in a man aged 50 to 59 who received an inactivated influenza vaccine. Donor details come from another sample of the same person, matched by shared clones. The V gene is TRBV10-3 and the J gene is TRBJ2-3; TRBD2 is a weak D gene call, 5 bases matching. The sequences come from CD4+ T cells sorted from PBMCs, collected approximately 5 days after vaccination. CDR3 reads: CAIGYGGTDTQYF. The DNA reads TGTGCCATCGGGTACGGGGGCACAGATACGCAGTATTTT.